Following are 27 T cell receptor beta chains from one sample sequenced in a study of early T cells in non-severe SARS-CoV-2 infection. MiXCR, applied by TCRdb to the 5' RACE reads, yields one record per CDR3 protein. The sample holds tens of thousands of distinct CDR3 sequences, approximately 6.1% seen once. The sequencing here drew on whole blood, taken at baseline. These receptors were collected from an adult who was a healthcare worker with PCR-confirmed SARS-CoV-2 infection or an uninfected control (not recorded which).

This clonotype was observed many times. The chain links TRBV7-6 to TRBJ2-3, with D hard to call. The CDR3 loop spans 15 amino acids. V was shortened by 1 base and J by 4 bases, with 12 bases between the two germline ends. Germline CDR1 reads SGHVS; CDR2 reads FNYEAQ. The CDR3 protein is CASSLGGSMSDTQYF. The CDR3 DNA reads as TGTGCCAGCAGCTTAGGAGGAAGCATGTCAGATACGCAGTATTTT.

Details on this clonotype: This may be a read error: a much more frequent sequence differs by one nucleotide. The CDR3 sequence: CGIRPGLSTEAFF. DNA for the CDR3: TGTGGCATCAGACCGGGACTATCCACTGAAGCTTTCTTT. This rearrangement joins TRBV10-3 to TRBJ1-1, with D perhaps matching TRBD1 (5 bases). CDR3 length: 13 residues. Germline values: CDR1 ENHRY, CDR2 SYGVKD.

The chain carries TRBV29-1 and TRBJ2-3, with D possibly being TRBD1 (6 bases). The germline V gene has CDR1 SQVTM and CDR2 ANQGSEA. The CDR3 loop spans 13 amino acids. V was clipped by 5 bases and J by 6 bases, with 15 bases between them. This CDR3 reads CSVWDNRYDTQYF. The CDR3 region has the DNA TGCAGCGTTTGGGACAATAGATACGATACGCAGTATTTT.

This clonotype was counted ten times or more. V is TRBV12-3 or TRBV12-4 and J is TRBJ2-5, with TRBD1 as a possible D gene (5 bases). V lost 4 bases and J lost 5, with 8 bases in between. The CDR3 runs to 12 residues. The CDR3 region is CASSSGHETQYF. The CDR3 DNA reads TGTGCCAGCAGTTCAGGGCACGAGACCCAGTACTTC.

This clonotype occurred many times. This chain uses TRBV6-5 with TRBJ2-5, with D perhaps matching TRBD2 (6 bases). The CDR3 consists of 15 residues. V was pared by 5 bases and J by 2 bases, with 15 bases between. Germline CDR1 is MNHEY and CDR2 is SVGAGI. The CDR3 DNA reads TGTGCCAGCAGTCAACCCCGAGGACTACAAGAGACCCAGTACTTC. This translates into CASSQPRGLQETQYF.

This chain uses TRBV7-2 with TRBJ2-2; no firm D call. This CDR3 is 12 amino acids long. Trimming stripped 1 base from V and 9 bases from J, with 6 bases between. Germline V lookup: CDR1 SGHTA, CDR2 FQGNSA. Here the CDR3 reads CASSLVARELFF. The CDR3 nucleotides are TGTGCCAGCAGCTTAGTGGCCCGGGAGCTGTTTTTT.

This clonotype was found many times. The J gene is TRBJ2-1, the V gene TRBV11-2, with TRBD1 as a possible D gene (6 bases). The germline gives CDR1 SGHAT, CDR2 FQNNGV. Trimming cost V 0 bases and J 12 bases, with 18 bases left between them. The CDR3 contains 15 residues. The CDR3: CASSLDRAQGSRQFF. DNA for the CDR3: TGTGCCAGCAGCTTAGATCGGGCCCAGGGGAGTAGGCAGTTCTTC.

This clonotype came up a few times. This sequence joins TRBV29-1 and TRBJ2-3; D is uncertain. This CDR3 has 11 amino acids. V was shortened by 7 bases and J by 4 bases, with 9 bases between the two germline ends. Germline V CDR1 and CDR2: SQVTM, ANQGSEA. CDR3 nucleotides: TGCAGCGGGCGCCGGGCAGATACGCAGTATTTT. Its protein is CSGRRADTQYF.

The gene calls are TRBV2 and TRBJ1-1, with 7 bases aligning to TRBD1. Per the germline V gene, CDR1 is SNHLY and CDR2 is FYNNEI. The ends lost 7 bases at V and 0 bases at J; junction bases unmatched: 8. The CDR3 covers 15 residues. CDR3 protein: CASKAPRGMNTEAFF. The CDR3, as DNA: TGTGCCAGCAAAGCACCCAGGGGGATGAACACTGAAGCTTTCTTT.

This clonotype was detected ten times or more. The rearrangement uses TRBV4-2 and TRBJ2-5, with 8 bases matching TRBD1. In germline, CDR1 is LGHNA, CDR2 YNFKEQ. CDR3 length: 14 residues. The junction had 4 bases not matched to a gene; V was cut back by 5 bases and J by 2 bases. CDR3 in DNA: TGTGCCAGCAGCTCCCGACAGGGGCAAGAGACCCAGTACTTC. It encodes CASSSRQGQETQYF.

This clonotype was observed many times. The chain carries TRBV29-1 and TRBJ1-1; TRBD1 might be the D (6 bases). Trimming took off 5 bases at V and 4 bases at J, with 14 bases between the two ends. The CDR3 runs 13 residues. CDR1 and CDR2 (germline): SQVTM, ANQGSEA. For the CDR3, the DNA is TGCAGCGTTACCCGACAGGCTACCACTGAAGCTTTCTTT. Residues: CSVTRQATTEAFF.

The V call is TRBV29-1, the J call TRBJ2-7; 10 positions agree with TRBD1. Germline V lookup: CDR1 SQVTM, CDR2 ANQGSEA. The length of the CDR3 is 13 residues. The V and J ends lost 4 bases and 0 bases, in that order; junction bases with no gene match: 0. CDR3 nucleotide sequence: TGCAGCGTTGGGGACAGGGGCTCCTACGAGCAGTACTTC. It specifies CSVGDRGSYEQYF.

This clonotype has a handful of counts. The chain combines TRBV7-9 with TRBJ2-5; a possible D gene is TRBD1 (6 bases). Germline V gene data show CDR1 as SEHNR and CDR2 as FQNEAQ (reference sequence). This CDR3 spans 14 amino acids. V lost 4 bases, J lost 1 base, and 10 bases lay in between. CDR3 sequence (DNA): TGTGCCAGCAGCTCCGACAGGACCCAAGAGACCCAGTACTTC. Its protein product is CASSSDRTQETQYF.

This clonotype is labeled medium-sized. The V and J genes are TRBV7-9 and TRBJ1-1; maybe TRBD1 (6 bases). Germline-derived CDR1 and CDR2 are SEHNR and FQNEAQ (reference sequence). The CDR3 is 15 residues long. Trimming shortened V by 7 bases and J by 4 bases, and 19 bases separated the two germline ends. The CDR3 bases are TGTGCCAGCACCCAAAGCGGGGGGCGCAGCACTGAAGCTTTCTTT. Amino acids: CASTQSGGRSTEAFF.

This clonotype appeared many times. The chain joins TRBV5-1 to TRBJ2-2; D is unresolved. Germline V gives CDR1 SGHRS, CDR2 YFSETQ. CDR3 length: 13 residues. The V and J ends lost 4 bases and 3 bases respectively, with 7 bases between them. The CDR3 protein is CASSHTDTGELFF. The CDR3 coding sequence is TGCGCCAGCAGCCATACAGACACCGGGGAGCTGTTTTTT. The variable domain in full, completed from reference TRBV5-1 and TRBJ2-2, reads KAGVTQTPRYLIKTRGQQVTLSCSPISGHRSVSWYQQTPGQGLQFLFEYFSETQRNKGNFPGRFSGRQFSNSRSEMNVSTLELGDSALYLCASSHTDTGELFFGEGSRLTVL.

J is TRBJ1-6 and V is TRBV12-3 or TRBV12-4, with D possibly TRBD1 on 5 matching bases. The CDR3 is 15 residues long. V lost 1 base and J lost 6, with 10 bases in between. The CDR3 loop reads CASSLGDRSNSPLHF. The CDR3, as DNA: TGTGCCAGCAGTTTAGGGGACCGCAGTAATTCACCCCTCCACTTT.

The sample holds many counts of this clonotype. The chain uses TRBV20-1 and TRBJ1-5; maybe TRBD1 (6 bases). The CDR3 spans 15 residues. Trimming left V 3 bases short and J 2 bases short, with 14 bases between. Germline-derived CDR1 and CDR2 are DFQATT and SNEGSKA (reference sequence). For the CDR3, the DNA is TGCAGTGCTAGTCTCAGGGGTGTGGGCAATCAGCCCCAGCATTTT. Translated, it gives CSASLRGVGNQPQHF.

The CDR3 is CASRGLRRQAIAKNIQYF. DNA for the CDR3: TGTGCCAGCAGGGGACTCCGGAGGCAGGCTATAGCCAAAAACATTCAGTACTTC. The V call is TRBV28, the J call TRBJ2-4, with a tentative D call TRBD2 (6 bases). The CDR3 is 18 amino acids. V lost 6 bases and J 0 bases, leaving 21 bases between the germline ends. Germline-derived CDR1 and CDR2 are MDHEN and SYDVKM.

This clonotype was seen many times. V is TRBV4-1 and J is TRBJ2-1, with 10 bases that match TRBD1. CDR3 length equals 15 residues. Germline V CDR1 and CDR2: MGHRA, YSYEKL. The trim removed 1 base at V and 4 bases at J, leaving 1 base unmatched. The CDR3 is CASSQGQGAYNEQFF. As DNA, the CDR3 is TGCGCCAGCAGCCAAGGACAGGGGGCTTACAATGAGCAGTTCTTC.

This clonotype was seen repeatedly, ten times or more. The rearrangement joins TRBV4-3 to TRBJ2-3, with 8 bases aligning to TRBD2. The CDR3 totals 16 residues. V lost 3 bases to trimming and J lost 0 bases; unmatched junction nucleotides: 5. Germline assignment: CDR1 LGHNA and CDR2 YSLEER. CDR3 protein: CASSHHSGTSTDTQYF. CDR3 DNA sequence: TGCGCCAGCAGCCACCATAGCGGGACTAGCACAGATACGCAGTATTTT.

This clonotype was observed at least ten times. CDR3 DNA sequence: TGCGCCAGCAGGGCTAGCGTCAATGAGCAGTTCTTC. The encoded protein is CASRASVNEQFF. The chain links TRBV10-2 to TRBJ2-1, with TRBD2 as a possible D gene (6 bases). Trimming pared 6 bases from V and 6 bases from J, leaving 9 bases between. Germline V gene lookup returns CDR1 WSHSY and CDR2 SAAADI. The CDR3 covers 12 residues.

This clonotype was seen repeatedly, ten times or more. V gene TRBV29-1 combines with J gene TRBJ2-2; D uncertain. The CDR3 covers 11 residues. Germline V gene sequence: CDR1 SQVTM, CDR2 ANQGSEA. V lost 7 bases to trimming and J lost 1 base, with 4 bases between them. CDR3 bases: TGCAGCGGCCAGAACACCGGGGAGCTGTTTTTT. Amino acids: CSGQNTGELFF.

This clonotype appeared many times. The chain couples TRBV11-2 to TRBJ2-5, with 8 bases fitting TRBD1. V shed 2 bases and J 4 bases; nucleotides not matched to a gene: 9. This CDR3 is 16 amino acids long. Germline-derived CDR1 and CDR2 are SGHAT and FQNNGV. The CDR3 loop reads CASSLPRQGLGETQYF. The CDR3 bases are TGTGCCAGCAGCTTACCCCGACAGGGGCTAGGAGAGACCCAGTACTTC.

J is TRBJ2-3 and V is TRBV18, with D tentatively TRBD1 (5 bases). Germline V gene data show CDR1 as KGHSH and CDR2 as LQKENI. Between the trimmed V and J ends, which lost 3 bases and 0 bases, there was a span of 10 bases. The CDR3 has 15 residues. In DNA form, the CDR3 reads TGTGCCAGCTCACCGACAGTCTCTAGCACAGATACGCAGTATTTT. It is translated as CASSPTVSSTDTQYF.

At least ten counts were recorded for this clonotype. The V gene is TRBV12-3 or TRBV12-4, the J gene TRBJ1-5, with no clear D. The V and J ends lost 6 bases and 0 bases respectively, with 3 bases between them. The CDR3 loop spans 12 amino acids. CDR3 sequence (DNA): TGTGCCAGCAGGTATAGCAATCAGCCCCAGCATTTT. It specifies CASRYSNQPQHF.

This clonotype has ten or more counts. The chain combines TRBV20-1 with TRBJ2-3, with 13 nucleotides matching TRBD2. Per the germline V gene, CDR1 is DFQATT and CDR2 is SNEGSKA (reference sequence). The CDR3 has 14 residues. V trimming: 5 bases; J trimming: 5 bases; junction bases outside the gene matches: 4. CDR3 nucleotides: TGCAGTGCTGAAACTAGCGGGAGGGGAGATACGCAGTATTTT. Protein sequence: CSAETSGRGDTQYF.

The chain combines TRBV27 with TRBJ2-3; 11 bases are a match to TRBD2. The V gene's germline CDR1 is MNHEY and CDR2 SMNVEV (reference sequence). V gave up 4 bases and J gave up 4 bases; unmatched junction bases: 4. The length of the CDR3 is 15 residues. CDR3 nucleotide sequence: TGTGCCAGCAGTTCACTAGCGGGAGTCGCAGATACGCAGTATTTT. Translated: CASSSLAGVADTQYF.